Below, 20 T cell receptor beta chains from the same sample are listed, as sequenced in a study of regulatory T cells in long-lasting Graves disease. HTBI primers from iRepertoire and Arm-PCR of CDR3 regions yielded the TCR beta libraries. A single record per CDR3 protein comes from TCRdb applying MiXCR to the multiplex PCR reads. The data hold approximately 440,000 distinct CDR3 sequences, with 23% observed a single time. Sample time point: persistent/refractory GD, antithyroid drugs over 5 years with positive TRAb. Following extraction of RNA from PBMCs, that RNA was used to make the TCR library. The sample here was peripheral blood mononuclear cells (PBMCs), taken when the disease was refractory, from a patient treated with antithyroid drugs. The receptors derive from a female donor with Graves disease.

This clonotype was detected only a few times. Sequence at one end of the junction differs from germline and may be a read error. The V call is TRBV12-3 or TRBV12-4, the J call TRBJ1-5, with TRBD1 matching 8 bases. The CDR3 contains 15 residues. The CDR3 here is CAGSGQGGSNQPQHF. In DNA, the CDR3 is TGTGCCGGCAGCGGACAGGGAGGTAGCAATCAGCCCCAGCATTTT.

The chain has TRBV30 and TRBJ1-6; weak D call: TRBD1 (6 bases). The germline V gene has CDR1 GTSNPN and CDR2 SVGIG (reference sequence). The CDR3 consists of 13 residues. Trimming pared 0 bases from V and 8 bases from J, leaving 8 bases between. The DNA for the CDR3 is TGTGCCTGGAGTGTGGACAGCTATTCACCCCTCCACTTT. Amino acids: CAWSVDSYSPLHF.

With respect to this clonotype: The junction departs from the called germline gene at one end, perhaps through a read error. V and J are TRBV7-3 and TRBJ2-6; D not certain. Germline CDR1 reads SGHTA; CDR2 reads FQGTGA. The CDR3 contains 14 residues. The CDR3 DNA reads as TGTGCCAGCAGCTTTAGCTCTGAGGCCAACGTCCTGACTTTC. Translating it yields CASSFSSEANVLTF.

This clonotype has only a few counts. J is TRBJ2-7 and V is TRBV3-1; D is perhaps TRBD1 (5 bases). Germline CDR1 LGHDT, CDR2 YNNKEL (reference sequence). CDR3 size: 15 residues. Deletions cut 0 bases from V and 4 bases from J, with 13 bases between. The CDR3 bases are TGTGCCAGCAGCCAAGATTCGGTCAGGGTGTACGAGCAGTACTTC. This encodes CASSQDSVRVYEQYF.

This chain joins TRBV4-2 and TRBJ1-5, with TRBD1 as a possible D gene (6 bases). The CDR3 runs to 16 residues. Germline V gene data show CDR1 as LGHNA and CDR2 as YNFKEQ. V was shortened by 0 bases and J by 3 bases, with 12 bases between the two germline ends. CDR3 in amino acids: CASSQEVRGNNQPQHF. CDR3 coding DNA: TGTGCCAGCAGCCAAGAGGTCAGGGGAAACAATCAGCCCCAGCATTTT.

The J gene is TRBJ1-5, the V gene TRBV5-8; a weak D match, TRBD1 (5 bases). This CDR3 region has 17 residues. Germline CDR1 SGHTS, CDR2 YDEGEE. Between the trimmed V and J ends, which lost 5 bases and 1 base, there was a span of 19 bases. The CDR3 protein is CASRSFSYGASNQPQHF. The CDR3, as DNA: TGTGCCAGCAGATCCTTTTCTTACGGGGCGAGCAATCAGCCCCAGCATTTT.

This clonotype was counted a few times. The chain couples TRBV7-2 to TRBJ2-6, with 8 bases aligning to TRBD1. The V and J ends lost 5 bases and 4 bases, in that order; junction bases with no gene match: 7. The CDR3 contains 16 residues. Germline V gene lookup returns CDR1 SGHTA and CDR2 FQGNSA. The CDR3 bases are TGTGCCAGCAGCCCCCGGACAGGGTTCGGGGCCAACGTCCTGACTTTC. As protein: CASSPRTGFGANVLTF.

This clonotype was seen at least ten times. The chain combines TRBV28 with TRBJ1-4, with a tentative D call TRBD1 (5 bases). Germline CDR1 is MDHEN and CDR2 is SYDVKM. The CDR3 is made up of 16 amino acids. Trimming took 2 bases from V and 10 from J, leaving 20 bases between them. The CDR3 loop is CASSLPRGGEHAKLFF. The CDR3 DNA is TGTGCCAGCAGTTTACCCCGCGGGGGGGAACACGCAAAACTGTTTTTT.

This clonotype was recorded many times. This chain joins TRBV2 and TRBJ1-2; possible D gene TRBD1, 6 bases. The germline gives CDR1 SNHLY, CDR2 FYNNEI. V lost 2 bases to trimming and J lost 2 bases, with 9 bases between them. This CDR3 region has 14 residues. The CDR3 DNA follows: TGTGCCAGCAGTGAACTGGGGGCAAACTATGGCTACACCTTC. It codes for CASSELGANYGYTF. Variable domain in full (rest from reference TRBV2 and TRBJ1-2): EPEVTQTPSHQVTQMGQEVILRCVPISNHLYFYWYRQILGQKVEFLVSFYNNEISEKSEIFDDQFSVERPDGSNFTLKIRSTKLEDSAMYFCASSELGANYGYTFGSGTRLTVV.

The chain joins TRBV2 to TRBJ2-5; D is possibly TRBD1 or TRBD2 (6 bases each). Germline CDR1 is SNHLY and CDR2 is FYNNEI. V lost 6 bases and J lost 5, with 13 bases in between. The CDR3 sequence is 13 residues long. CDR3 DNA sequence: TGTGCCAGCAGCGCGGGAAGGGGGGAGACCCAGTACTTC. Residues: CASSAGRGETQYF.

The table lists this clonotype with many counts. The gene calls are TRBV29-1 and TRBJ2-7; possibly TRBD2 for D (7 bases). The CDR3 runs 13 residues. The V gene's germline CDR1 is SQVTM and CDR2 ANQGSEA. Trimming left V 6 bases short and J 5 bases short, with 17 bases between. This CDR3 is CSVAGADGHEQYF. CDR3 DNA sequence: TGCAGCGTGGCGGGGGCAGATGGCCACGAGCAGTACTTC.

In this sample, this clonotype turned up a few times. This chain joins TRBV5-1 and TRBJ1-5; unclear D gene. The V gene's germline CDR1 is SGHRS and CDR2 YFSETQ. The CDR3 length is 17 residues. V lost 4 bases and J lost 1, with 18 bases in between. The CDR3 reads CASSTPLPPGSNQPQHF. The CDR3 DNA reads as TGCGCCAGCAGCACCCCCCTACCGCCGGGGAGCAATCAGCCCCAGCATTTT. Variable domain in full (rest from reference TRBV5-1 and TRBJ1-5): KAGVTQTPRYLIKTRGQQVTLSCSPISGHRSVSWYQQTPGQGLQFLFEYFSETQRNKGNFPGRFSGRQFSNSRSEMNVSTLELGDSALYLCASSTPLPPGSNQPQHFGDGTRLSIL.

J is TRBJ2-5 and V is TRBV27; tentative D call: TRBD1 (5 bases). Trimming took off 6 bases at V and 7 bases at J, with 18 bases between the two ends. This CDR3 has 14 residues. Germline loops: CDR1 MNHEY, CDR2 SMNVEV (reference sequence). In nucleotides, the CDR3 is TGTGCCAGCAGCCCTACACCGCAGGGCTCGACCCAGTACTTC. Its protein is CASSPTPQGSTQYF.

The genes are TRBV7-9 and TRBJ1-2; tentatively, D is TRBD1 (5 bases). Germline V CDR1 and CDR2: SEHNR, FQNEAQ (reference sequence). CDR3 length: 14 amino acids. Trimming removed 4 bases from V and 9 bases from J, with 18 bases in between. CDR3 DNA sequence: TGTGCCAGCAGCTCCCGCCGACAGCTAATGAGCTACACCTTC. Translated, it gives CASSSRRQLMSYTF.

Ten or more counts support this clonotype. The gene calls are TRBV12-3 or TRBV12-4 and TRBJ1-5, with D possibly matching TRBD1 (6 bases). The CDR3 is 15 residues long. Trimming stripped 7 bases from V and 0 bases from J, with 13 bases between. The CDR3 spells CASKRGGTSNQPQHF. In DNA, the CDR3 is TGTGCCAGCAAGAGAGGGGGAACTAGCAATCAGCCCCAGCATTTT.

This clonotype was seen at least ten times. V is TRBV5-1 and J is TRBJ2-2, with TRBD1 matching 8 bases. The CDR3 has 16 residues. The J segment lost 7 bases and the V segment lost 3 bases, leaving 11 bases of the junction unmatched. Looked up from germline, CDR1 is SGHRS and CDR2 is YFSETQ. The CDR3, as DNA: TGCGCCAGCAGCTCCGGAGACAGGGGCGGTGGCGGGGAGCTGTTTTTT. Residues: CASSSGDRGGGGELFF.

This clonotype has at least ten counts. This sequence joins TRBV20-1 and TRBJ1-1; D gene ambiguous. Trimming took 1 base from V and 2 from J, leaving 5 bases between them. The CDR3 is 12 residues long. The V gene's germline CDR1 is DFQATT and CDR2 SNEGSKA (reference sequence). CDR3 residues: CSARVVNTEAFF. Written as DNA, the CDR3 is TGCAGTGCTAGAGTGGTAAACACTGAAGCTTTCTTT.

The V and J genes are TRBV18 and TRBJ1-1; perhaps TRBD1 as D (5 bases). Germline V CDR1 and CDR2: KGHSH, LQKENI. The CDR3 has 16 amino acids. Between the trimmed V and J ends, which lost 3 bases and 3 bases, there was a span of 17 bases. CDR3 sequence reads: CASSPRLELGDTEAFF. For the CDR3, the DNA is TGTGCCAGCTCACCCCGGTTGGAACTAGGGGACACTGAAGCTTTCTTT.

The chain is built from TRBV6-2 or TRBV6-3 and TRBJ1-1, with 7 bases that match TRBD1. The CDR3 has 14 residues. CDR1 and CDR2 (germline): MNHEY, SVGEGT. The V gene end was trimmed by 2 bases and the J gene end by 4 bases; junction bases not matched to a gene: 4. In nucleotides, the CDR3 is TGTGCCAGCAGTTACCGAGGACAGGTCACTGAAGCTTTCTTT. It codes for CASSYRGQVTEAFF.

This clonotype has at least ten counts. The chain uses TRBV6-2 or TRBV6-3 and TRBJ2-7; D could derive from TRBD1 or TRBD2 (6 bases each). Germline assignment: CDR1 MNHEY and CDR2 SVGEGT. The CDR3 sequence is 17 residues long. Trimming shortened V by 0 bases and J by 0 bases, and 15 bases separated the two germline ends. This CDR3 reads CASSYSGGGKSSYEQYF. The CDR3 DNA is TGTGCCAGCAGTTACTCCGGAGGGGGTAAGAGCTCCTACGAGCAGTACTTC.